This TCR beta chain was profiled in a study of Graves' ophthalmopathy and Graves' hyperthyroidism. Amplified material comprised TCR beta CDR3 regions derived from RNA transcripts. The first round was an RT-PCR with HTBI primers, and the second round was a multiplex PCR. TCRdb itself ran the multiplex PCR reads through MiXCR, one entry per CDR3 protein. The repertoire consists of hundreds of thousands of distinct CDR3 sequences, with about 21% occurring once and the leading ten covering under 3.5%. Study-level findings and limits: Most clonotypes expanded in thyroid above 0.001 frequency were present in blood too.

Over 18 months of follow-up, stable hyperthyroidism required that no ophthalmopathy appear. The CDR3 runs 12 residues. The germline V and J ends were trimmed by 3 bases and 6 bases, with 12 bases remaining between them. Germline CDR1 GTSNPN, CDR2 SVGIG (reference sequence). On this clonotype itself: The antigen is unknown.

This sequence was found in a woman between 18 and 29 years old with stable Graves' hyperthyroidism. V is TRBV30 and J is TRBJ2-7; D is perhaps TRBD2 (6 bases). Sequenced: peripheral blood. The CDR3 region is CAWSGGGGEQYF. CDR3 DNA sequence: TGTGCCTGGAGCGGTGGGGGAGGCGAGCAGTACTTC.